This TCR beta chain originates from a study of T-cell memory formation after mild COVID-19. TCRdb reprocessed the 5' RACE reads via MiXCR and lists one record per CDR3 protein. The sample lists roughly 340,000 distinct CDR3 sequences, 20% to 25% occurring once. Trimming removed 2 bases from V and 4 bases from J, with 8 bases in between. CDR1 is GTSNPN and CDR2 is SVGIG in the germline V gene (reference sequence). The CDR3 has 12 residues. This clonotype has only a few counts. As yet, its antigen is unknown. Study-level findings and limits: Memory sampled before infection contained some responding clones, suggesting cross-reactive memory joined.

Source material: PBMCs or a T cell subset sorted from them (not recorded which). The clonotype comes from a man between 18 and 29 years old who had mild COVID-19 (a few samples of this study predate the infection). Cell type and time point are not known. V and J are TRBV30 and TRBJ2-5; weak D call: TRBD1 (5 bases). The CDR3: CAWSRQGETQYF. The CDR3 nucleotides read TGTGCCTGGAGTCGTCAGGGAGAGACCCAGTACTTC.